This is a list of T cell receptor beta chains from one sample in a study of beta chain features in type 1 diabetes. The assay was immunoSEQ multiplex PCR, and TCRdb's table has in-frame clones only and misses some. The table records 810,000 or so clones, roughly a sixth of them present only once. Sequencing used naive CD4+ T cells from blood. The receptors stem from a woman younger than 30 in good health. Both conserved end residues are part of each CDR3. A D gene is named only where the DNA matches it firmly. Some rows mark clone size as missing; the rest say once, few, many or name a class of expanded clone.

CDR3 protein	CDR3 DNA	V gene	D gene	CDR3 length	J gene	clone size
CASSFQPNSGELFF	TGCGCCAGCAGCTTTCAGCCAAATAGCGGGGAGCTGTTTTTT	TRBV5-1	.	14	TRBJ2-2	few
CSVLRVQNTEAFF	TGCAGCGTACTCAGGGTTCAGAACACTGAAGCTTTCTTT	TRBV29-1	.	13	TRBJ1-1	.
CASSEGGDRGETQYF	TGTGCCAGCAGTGAAGGGGGAGACAGGGGAGAGACCCAGTACTTC	TRBV6-1	TRBD1	15	TRBJ2-5	few
CASSQRVGMDTEAFF	TGTGCCAGCTCACAACGGGTTGGAATGGACACTGAAGCTTTCTTT	TRBV18	.	15	TRBJ1-1	few
CASSLVLGGARGANVLTF	TGTGCCAGCAGCTTAGTTCTCGGCGGGGCAAGGGGGGCCAACGTCCTGACTTTC	TRBV7-9	.	18	TRBJ2-6	few
CASTGGTSHFYEQYF	TGTGCCAGCACCGGGGGGACCTCGCATTTCTACGAGCAGTACTTC	TRBV10-3	TRBD2	15	TRBJ2-7	.
CASSLRDGYTF	TGTGCCAGCAGCTTGAGGGATGGCTACACCTTC	TRBV5-4	.	11	TRBJ1-2	.
CASSLTRNTGELFF	TGTGCCAGCAGCCTTACACGGAACACCGGGGAGCTGTTTTTT	TRBV7-2	.	14	TRBJ2-2	.
CASSREVGGRAAGELFF	TGTGCCAGCAGCCGCGAGGTCGGAGGGAGGGCCGCCGGGGAGCTGTTTTTT	TRBV5-6	TRBD2	17	TRBJ2-2	.
CASSHDRSNTGELFF	TGTGCCAGCTCACATGACAGGTCGAACACCGGGGAGCTGTTTTTT	TRBV18	.	15	TRBJ2-2	few
CASSRGPLQETQYF	TGTGCCAGCAGCCGAGGCCCACTTCAAGAGACCCAGTACTTC	TRBV7-9	.	14	TRBJ2-5	few
CASRGTGGNQPQHF	TGTGCCAGCAGGGGGACAGGGGGGAATCAGCCCCAGCATTTT	TRBV25-1	TRBD1	14	TRBJ1-5	few
CASSFSRTGELFF	TGTGCCAGCAGCTTCTCCCGGACCGGGGAGCTGTTTTTT	TRBV7-2	.	13	TRBJ2-2	few
CASSYQILGYEQYF	TGTGCCAGCAGTTACCAGATCCTTGGCTACGAGCAGTACTTC	TRBV6-6	.	14	TRBJ2-7	few
CASSLGGVYNEQFF	TGTGCCAGCAGCTTAGGGGGAGTCTACAATGAGCAGTTCTTC	TRBV11-1	.	14	TRBJ2-1	.
CASSLGSSSYNEQFF	TGTGCCAGCAGTTTGGGCAGCAGCTCCTACAATGAGCAGTTCTTC	TRBV28	.	15	TRBJ2-1	few
CSATTGTNTEAFF	TGCAGCGCGACGACAGGCACAAACACTGAAGCTTTCTTT	TRBV29-1	.	13	TRBJ1-1	few
CASSPDSTLGSGLASADTQYF	TGTGCCAGCAGTCCAGACTCGACACTGGGGTCGGGACTAGCATCGGCCGATACGCAGTATTTT	TRBV27	TRBD2	21	TRBJ2-3	.
CASSPGRGETQYF	TGTGCCAGCAGCCCGGGAAGGGGAGAGACCCAGTACTTC	TRBV7-9	.	13	TRBJ2-5	few
CASSPGTEETQYF	TGTGCCAGCAGCCCCGGGACAGAAGAGACCCAGTACTTC	TRBV7-3	TRBD1	13	TRBJ2-5	.
CASSLTGQTFETQYF	TGTGCCAGCAGCTTGACAGGCCAAACCTTTGAGACCCAGTACTTC	TRBV27	.	15	TRBJ2-5	.
CASTRPNFNEQFF	TGTGCCAGCACTCGACCCAACTTCAATGAGCAGTTCTTC	TRBV28	.	13	TRBJ2-1	.
CASSPYGGEQFF	TGTGCCAGCAGCCCCTATGGTGGTGAGCAGTTCTTC	TRBV9	.	12	TRBJ2-1	.
CASSVLGPHNYGYTF	TGTGCCAGCAGTGTGTTAGGGCCCCATAACTATGGCTACACCTTC	TRBV6-1	.	15	TRBJ1-2	.
CASSYPGNTEAFF	TGTGCCAGCAGCTACCCCGGGAACACTGAAGCTTTCTTT	TRBV7-2	.	13	TRBJ1-1	few
CASSPKGGRRSYEQYF	TGTGCCAGTAGTCCTAAGGGCGGGAGGCGTTCCTACGAGCAGTACTTC	TRBV19	TRBD2	16	TRBJ2-7	.
CASSGVSVGNTEAFF	TGTGCCAGCAGCGGGGTATCGGTTGGTAACACTGAAGCTTTCTTT	TRBV6-5	.	15	TRBJ1-1	.
CASSPNTYEQYF	TGTGCCAGCTCACCCAACACCTACGAGCAGTACTTC	TRBV18	.	12	TRBJ2-7	.
CATSRDRTGLPYEQYF	TGTGCCACCAGCAGAGATAGGACGGGCCTGCCCTACGAGCAGTACTTC	TRBV15	.	16	TRBJ2-7	.
CASSFGLLNTEAFF	TGTGCCAGCAGTTTCGGCCTTCTGAACACTGAAGCTTTCTTT	TRBV28	.	14	TRBJ1-1	.
CASSSRTGRHNEQFF	TGTGCCAGCAGCTCGCGGACAGGGCGCCACAATGAGCAGTTCTTC	TRBV7-9	TRBD1	15	TRBJ2-1	few
CASSKASGEQYF	TGTGCCAGCAGCAAAGCGTCCGGAGAGCAGTACTTC	TRBV21-1	.	12	TRBJ2-7	few